The 32 T cell receptor beta chains listed next were all sequenced from one sample in a study of blood T cell repertoires in COVID-19. Produced via immunoSEQ multiplex PCR; TCRdb's table is partial and in-frame only. The sample records over 45,000 clones, 60% to 80% being singletons. Sequenced input: peripheral blood. The receptors were sampled from a human donor with active or convalescent COVID-19. The donor label of this sample is uncertain.

V is TRBV18 and J is TRBJ1-3; D call uncertain. The V and J ends lost 0 bases and 0 bases respectively, with 15 bases between them. This CDR3 has 18 amino acids. Germline assignment: CDR1 KGHSH and CDR2 LQKENI. CDR3 DNA sequence: TGTGCCAGCTCACCACCTAAAGGTCTAGGATCCTCTGGAAACACCATATATTTT. It codes for CASSPPKGLGSSGNTIYF.

V gene TRBV9 combines with J gene TRBJ2-7; maybe TRBD2 (6 bases). V was pared by 4 bases and J by 1 base, with 12 bases between. Germline V gene lookup returns CDR1 SGDLS and CDR2 YYNGEE. CDR3 length equals 14 residues. The CDR3 DNA sequence: TGTGCCAGCAGCCCTCTAGGAGGGTCCTACGAGCAGTACTTC. This gives the protein CASSPLGGSYEQYF.

V and J are TRBV29-1 and TRBJ1-5, with a tentative D call TRBD1 (5 bases). In germline, CDR1 is SQVTM, CDR2 ANQGSEA. Trimming left V 5 bases short and J 12 bases short, with 17 bases between. CDR3 length: 12 amino acids. The DNA of the CDR3 is TGCAGCGTTACTGACGACAGCTCGCTCCAGCATTTT. It is translated as CSVTDDSSLQHF.

The chain is built from TRBV5-1 and TRBJ2-2; the match to TRBD1 covers 7 bases. CDR3 length: 17 residues. Germline V CDR1 and CDR2: SGHRS, YFSETQ. Trimming removed 4 bases from V and 10 bases from J; junction bases left unmatched: 19. This chain's CDR3 is CASSPTGVGVISMELFF. The CDR3 bases are TGCGCCAGCAGCCCTACAGGGGTAGGAGTAATATCAATGGAGCTGTTTTTT.

The rearrangement uses TRBV11-3 and TRBJ2-4, with D unresolved. Germline V gene lookup returns CDR1 SGHNT and CDR2 YENEEA. This CDR3 region has 14 residues. Trimming stripped 1 base from V and 0 bases from J, with 4 bases between. The CDR3 nucleotides are TGTGCCAGCAGCTTAGCTTTAGCCAAAAACATTCAGTACTTC. Translated: CASSLALAKNIQYF. The full variable domain, with the rest looked up from reference TRBV11-3 and TRBJ2-4, is EAGVVQSPRYKIIEKKQPVAFWCNPISGHNTLYWYLQNLGQGPELLIRYENEEAVDDSQLPKDRFSAERLKGVDSTLKIQPAELGDSAVYLCASSLALAKNIQYFGAGTRLSVL.

This chain uses TRBV29-1 with TRBJ2-5; tentative D call: TRBD2 (7 bases). V was shortened by 3 bases and J by 4 bases, with 12 bases between the two germline ends. The CDR3 length is 13 residues. In germline, CDR1 is SQVTM, CDR2 ANQGSEA. Here the CDR3 DNA reads TGCAGCGTTGATGCGGGGGCGGGAGAGACCCAGTACTTC. It codes for CSVDAGAGETQYF.

V gene TRBV5-8 combines with J gene TRBJ2-7, with TRBD1 matching 9 bases. The CDR3 totals 14 residues. With V trimmed by 2 bases and J by 3 bases, 3 bases remained unmatched. Looked up from germline, CDR1 is SGHTS and CDR2 is YDEGEE. CDR3 nucleotides: TGTGCCAGCAGCTTCCCGGGACAGGGCTACGAGCAGTACTTC. It encodes CASSFPGQGYEQYF.

The chain links TRBV3-1 (or the pseudogene TRBV3-2) to TRBJ2-1; TRBD1 is a possible D gene (5 bases). Trimming stripped 4 bases from V and 4 bases from J, with 14 bases between. Germline CDR1 is LGHDT and CDR2 is YNNKEL (reference sequence). There are 15 residues in the CDR3. The CDR3 loop is CASSPQDLEYNEQFF. As DNA, the CDR3 is TGTGCCAGCAGCCCACAGGACCTAGAGTACAATGAGCAGTTCTTC.

This rearrangement joins TRBV6-6 to TRBJ2-5, with 10 bases fitting TRBD2. With V trimmed by 5 bases and J by 2 bases, 8 bases remained unmatched. Germline V lookup: CDR1 MNHNY, CDR2 SVGAGI (reference sequence). The CDR3 has 16 residues. The CDR3 is CASSIPSGSSQETQYF. The CDR3 DNA is TGTGCCAGCAGTATCCCTAGCGGGAGTAGTCAAGAGACCCAGTACTTC.

The chain recombines TRBV30 with TRBJ2-5; 12 positions match TRBD2. This CDR3 contains 14 residues. Losses at the gene ends were 5 bases for V and 4 bases for J; bases not matched to a gene: 5. From germline, CDR1 is GTSNPN and CDR2 SVGIG (reference sequence). The CDR3 reads CAWAPGLAGETQYF. CDR3 in DNA: TGTGCCTGGGCACCGGGACTAGCGGGAGAGACCCAGTACTTC.

The J gene is TRBJ1-4, the V gene TRBV3-1 (or the pseudogene TRBV3-2), with TRBD1 matching over 7 bases. Germline V gene data show CDR1 as LGHDT and CDR2 as YNNKEL (reference sequence). V shed 5 bases and J 4 bases; nucleotides not matched to a gene: 7. This CDR3 has 15 residues. The CDR3 loop is CASSEEDRFNEKLFF. The DNA of the CDR3 is TGTGCCAGCAGCGAGGAGGACAGGTTTAATGAAAAACTGTTTTTT.

V and J are TRBV7-2 and TRBJ2-7; 7 bases align to TRBD2. The CDR3 runs to 15 residues. The V and J ends lost 2 bases and 1 base, in that order; junction bases with no gene match: 5. Germline CDR1 is SGHTA and CDR2 is FQGNSA. CDR3 residues: CASSLYTGGSYEQYF. The CDR3 bases are TGTGCCAGCAGCTTATATACGGGAGGATCCTACGAGCAGTACTTC.

The chain has TRBV7-2 and TRBJ1-3; D unresolved. V was clipped by 2 bases and J by 4 bases, with 3 bases between them. Germline V CDR1 and CDR2: SGHTA, FQGNSA. This CDR3 spans 12 amino acids. Here the CDR3 reads CASSLQGNTIYF. The CDR3 DNA reads TGTGCCAGCAGCTTACAGGGAAACACCATATATTTT.

This clone appeared a few times. The chain couples TRBV7-2 to TRBJ2-7; TRBD2 aligns across 9 bases. Germline assignment: CDR1 SGHTA and CDR2 FQGNSA. The CDR3 spans 16 residues. V lost 1 base, J lost 0 bases, and 4 bases stayed unmatched. CDR3 region: CASSLGLSGSSYEQYF. The CDR3, as DNA: TGTGCCAGCAGCTTAGGGCTTAGCGGGAGCTCCTACGAGCAGTACTTC.

The chain links TRBV4-1 to TRBJ1-1; D is possibly TRBD1 (5 bases). Germline V lookup: CDR1 MGHRA, CDR2 YSYEKL. V was trimmed by 1 base and J by 1 base, leaving 10 bases between them. CDR3 length: 15 amino acids. The CDR3 DNA sequence: TGCGCCAGCAGCCAAGGAGCGGGGGAGAACACTGAAGCTTTCTTT. Encoded protein: CASSQGAGENTEAFF.

This clone occurred a few times. The chain joins TRBV19 to TRBJ1-5, with 8 bases identical to TRBD1. Per germline, CDR1 LNHDA and CDR2 SQIVND (reference sequence). V trimming: 1 base; J trimming: 1 base; junction bases outside the gene matches: 0. CDR3 length: 15 residues. The CDR3 nucleotides read TGTGCCAGTAGTATAGGGGACAGGAGCAATCAGCCCCAGCATTTT. This gives the protein CASSIGDRSNQPQHF.

V gene TRBV20-1 combines with J gene TRBJ2-5; no definite D call. V was pared by 6 bases and J by 4 bases, with 9 bases between. This CDR3 is built from 11 residues. In germline, CDR1 is DFQATT, CDR2 SNEGSKA (reference sequence). This chain's CDR3 is CSAPVRETQYF. For the CDR3, the DNA is TGCAGTGCCCCTGTGCGAGAGACCCAGTACTTC.

The J gene is TRBJ2-7, the V gene TRBV14; TRBD2 aligns across 12 bases. The CDR3 length is 15 residues. V was pared by 4 bases and J by 2 bases, with 3 bases of the junction left unmatched. Germline CDR1 reads SGHDN; CDR2 reads FVKESK. DNA for the CDR3: TGTGCCAGCAGCCCTTGGACTAGCGGGACCTACGAGCAGTACTTC. Its protein product is CASSPWTSGTYEQYF.

This clone came up a few times. This chain joins TRBV19 and TRBJ1-5, with D hard to call. Germline CDR1 and CDR2: LNHDA and SQIVND (reference sequence). Trimming stripped 6 bases from V and 1 base from J, with 10 bases between. The CDR3 spans 14 residues. CDR3 residues: CASSRGKSNQPQHF. CDR3 nucleotides: TGTGCCAGTAGCCGGGGTAAAAGCAATCAGCCCCAGCATTTT. Complete variable domain (other parts from reference TRBV19 and TRBJ1-5): DGGITQSPKYLFRKEGQNVTLSCEQNLNHDAMYWYRQDPGQGLRLIYYSQIVNDFQKGDIAEGYSVSREKKESFPLTVTSAQKNPTAFYLCASSRGKSNQPQHFGDGTRLSIL.

V usage is TRBV3-1 (or the pseudogene TRBV3-2) and J usage is TRBJ1-6; a possible D gene is TRBD1 (6 bases). CDR3 length: 12 amino acids. The V and J ends lost 4 bases and 12 bases respectively, with 10 bases between them. Looked up from germline, CDR1 is LGHDT and CDR2 is YNNKEL (reference sequence). The CDR3 DNA reads TGTGCCAGCAGCCTACAGGGTTTACCCCTCCACTTT. The encoded protein is CASSLQGLPLHF.

The chain couples TRBV20-1 to TRBJ1-5; 7 nucleotides line up with TRBD1. Germline assignment: CDR1 DFQATT and CDR2 SNEGSKA (reference sequence). V gave up 6 bases and J gave up 3 bases; unmatched junction bases: 5. This CDR3 is 13 amino acids long. The CDR3 DNA sequence: TGCAGTGCGAGTACAGGGGTCAATCAGCCCCAGCATTTT. Amino acids: CSASTGVNQPQHF.

V usage is TRBV19 and J usage is TRBJ1-1, with D possibly matching TRBD1 (5 bases). V lost 0 bases to trimming and J lost 3 bases, with 17 bases between them. The germline V gene has CDR1 LNHDA and CDR2 SQIVND (reference sequence). The CDR3 covers 17 residues. CDR3 residues: CASSIDGIQEGDTEAFF. CDR3 DNA: TGTGCCAGTAGTATAGATGGAATACAGGAGGGCGACACTGAAGCTTTCTTT.

This chain connects TRBV11-3 to TRBJ2-7; TRBD1 agrees at 7 bases. The CDR3 contains 13 residues. CDR1 is SGHNT, CDR2 YENEEA, per germline. V lost 5 bases to trimming and J lost 2 bases; unmatched junction nucleotides: 3. The CDR3 protein is CASSQGTAYEQYF. The DNA for the CDR3 is TGTGCCAGCAGCCAGGGGACAGCCTACGAGCAGTACTTC.

V usage is TRBV24-1 and J usage is TRBJ2-3; D gene uncertain. Trimming shortened V by 7 bases and J by 0 bases, and 4 bases separated the two germline ends. Germline V gives CDR1 KGHDR, CDR2 SFDVKD. This CDR3 is 12 amino acids long. The DNA for the CDR3 is TGTGCCACCAGGAGTAGCACAGATACGCAGTATTTT. Encoded protein: CATRSSTDTQYF.

The V call is TRBV12-3 or TRBV12-4, the J call TRBJ1-6; D ambiguous. Trimming left V 6 bases short and J 10 bases short, with 10 bases between. The CDR3 consists of 12 residues. The chain's CDR3 is CASRNSGSPLHF. The CDR3 region has the DNA TGTGCCAGCAGGAACAGTGGCTCACCCCTCCACTTT.

V usage is TRBV9 and J usage is TRBJ2-1; 7 bases are a match to TRBD2. Per the germline V gene, CDR1 is SGDLS and CDR2 is YYNGEE. J gave up 10 bases and V 0 bases, and 4 bases lay outside the gene matches. CDR3 size: 13 residues. The CDR3 reads CASSVGPSGEQFF. The CDR3 nucleotides are TGTGCCAGCAGCGTAGGGCCTAGCGGCGAGCAGTTCTTC.

The V gene is TRBV4-1, the J gene TRBJ2-1; a weak D match, TRBD1 (6 bases). CDR3 length: 13 amino acids. Trimming left V 0 bases short and J 12 bases short, with 12 bases between. Looked up from germline, CDR1 is MGHRA and CDR2 is YSYEKL. CDR3 coding DNA: TGCGCCAGCAGCCAAGAGACGGGCAGGGGGCAGTTCTTC. It translates to CASSQETGRGQFF.

The gene calls are TRBV7-9 and TRBJ2-1; TRBD2 aligns across 10 bases. The ends lost 1 base at V and 7 bases at J; junction bases unmatched: 13. CDR1 is SEHNR, CDR2 FQNEAQ, per germline (reference sequence). The CDR3 loop spans 18 amino acids. For the CDR3, the DNA is TGTGCCAGCAGCTTAGTGGGCAGTCCGGGACTAGCGAGAAATGAGCAGTTCTTC. Residues: CASSLVGSPGLARNEQFF.

The V and J genes are TRBV4-2 and TRBJ2-6; 14 bases are shared with TRBD2. This CDR3 contains 18 residues. Trimming at V came to 4 bases and at J to 1 base, leaving 3 bases not matched to a gene. In germline, CDR1 is LGHNA, CDR2 YNFKEQ. The chain's CDR3 is CASSRGTSGSSGANVLTF. CDR3 DNA: TGTGCCAGCAGCCGCGGGACTAGCGGGAGTTCTGGGGCCAACGTCCTGACTTTC.

In this sample, this clone turned up a few times. V is TRBV29-1 and J is TRBJ1-5, with 11 bases matching TRBD1. Trimming at V came to 4 bases and at J to 4 bases, leaving 3 bases not matched to a gene. The CDR3 covers 14 residues. CDR1 and CDR2 (germline): SQVTM, ANQGSEA. The CDR3 is CSVGGTGGNQPQHF. The CDR3 nucleotides are TGCAGCGTTGGAGGGACAGGGGGGAATCAGCCCCAGCATTTT.

The chain is built from TRBV19 and TRBJ1-2; D is uncertain. This CDR3 spans 14 amino acids. V lost 4 bases and J lost 5, with 14 bases in between. The germline V gene has CDR1 LNHDA and CDR2 SQIVND (reference sequence). The CDR3 sequence is CASSTRRGPYGYTF. Written as DNA, the CDR3 is TGTGCCAGTAGTACCCGGAGAGGGCCATATGGCTACACCTTC.

The chain combines TRBV4-1 with TRBJ1-4; a possible D gene is TRBD1 (6 bases). The germline gives CDR1 MGHRA, CDR2 YSYEKL. The CDR3 has 17 amino acids. V lost 0 bases and J 8 bases, leaving 19 bases between the germline ends. This chain's CDR3 is CASSQDQGGRVREKLFF. The DNA of the CDR3 is TGCGCCAGCAGCCAAGATCAAGGGGGAAGGGTGAGGGAAAAACTGTTTTTT.